This entry lists 9 T cell receptor beta chains sequenced from one sample in a study of T cells in localized non-small cell lung cancer (dated by TCRdb to 2019 to 2021). The library was obtained by the immunoSEQ multiplex PCR assay. The source is immuneACCESS, and TCRdb retained only in-frame sequences with V and J called. Part of the clones is not carried over; for the studies checked, unresolved V genes explain less than half of this, and the remainder is unexplained. The sample table contains 86,000 or so clones; only one count was recorded for approximately 84% of them. The ten largest make up under 3.5% of the sample. The source material was peripheral blood, sampled before any cancer treatment. All receptors derive from a man between 40 and 75 years old with stage I lung adenocarcinoma.

This chain uses TRBV19 with TRBJ1-4, with 7 bases that match TRBD1. CDR3 length equals 16 residues. Germline CDR1 is LNHDA and CDR2 is SQIVND (reference sequence). Losses at the gene ends were 3 bases for V and 6 bases for J; bases not matched to a gene: 10. CDR3 coding DNA: TGTGCCAGTAGTATGTTGTTCCAGGGGGAATATGAAAAACTGTTTTTT. Its translation is CASSMLFQGEYEKLFF.

This rearrangement joins TRBV19 to TRBJ2-1, with D possibly being TRBD2 (5 bases). This CDR3 is 15 amino acids long. Trimming pared 1 base from V and 9 bases from J, leaving 16 bases between. Germline loops: CDR1 LNHDA, CDR2 SQIVND (reference sequence). CDR3 sequence reads: CASSIVPSQYGEQFF. The CDR3 DNA sequence: TGTGCCAGTAGTATAGTGCCTAGCCAATACGGTGAGCAGTTCTTC.

This rearrangement joins TRBV5-1 to TRBJ2-1, with D uncertain. CDR3 length equals 14 residues. The germline CDR1 and CDR2 sequences are SGHRS and YFSETQ. V lost 0 bases, J lost 1 base, and 5 bases lay in between. For the CDR3, the DNA is TGCGCCAGCAGCTTGGTCCAGTCCTACAATGAGCAGTTCTTC. This gives the protein CASSLVQSYNEQFF.

The genes are TRBV11-3 and TRBJ2-1; D call uncertain. V was pared by 5 bases and J by 4 bases, with 12 bases between. CDR1 is SGHNT and CDR2 is YENEEA in the germline V gene. CDR3 length: 14 amino acids. The CDR3 coding sequence is TGTGCCAGCAGCCGCGGAGAGAGTTACAATGAGCAGTTCTTC. This encodes CASSRGESYNEQFF.

The chain is built from TRBV7-9 and TRBJ1-2; D unclear. V was cut by 5 bases and J by 8 bases, with 15 bases left in between. The CDR3 has 13 residues. Germline V gene sequence: CDR1 SEHNR, CDR2 FQNEAQ (reference sequence). The CDR3 coding sequence is TGTGCCAGCAGCCCCTTCGAGGCCCTCGGCTACACCTTC. It yields the protein CASSPFEALGYTF.

In its sample, this clone was seen a few times. V usage is TRBV15 and J usage is TRBJ1-1; D call uncertain. There are 9 residues in the CDR3. Germline lookup yields CDR1 LNHNV and CDR2 YYDKDF (reference sequence). Between the trimmed V and J ends, which lost 4 bases and 8 bases, there was a span of 2 bases. Here the CDR3 reads CATSNEAFF. CDR3 nucleotide sequence: TGTGCCACCAGCAACGAAGCTTTCTTT.

The rearrangement joins TRBV15 to TRBJ2-2; D is possibly TRBD1 (6 bases). CDR1 LNHNV and CDR2 YYDKDF come from the germline V gene (reference sequence). Trimming took off 0 bases at V and 2 bases at J, with 10 bases between the two ends. The CDR3 contains 16 residues. The CDR3 region is CATSREGDINTGELFF. CDR3 coding DNA: TGTGCCACCAGCAGAGAAGGGGACATTAACACCGGGGAGCTGTTTTTT.

The chain couples TRBV5-1 to TRBJ2-1; TRBD2 agrees at 7 bases. The V gene's germline CDR1 is SGHRS and CDR2 YFSETQ. CDR3 length equals 16 residues. V shed 4 bases, J shed 2 bases, and the junction held 9 bases outside the gene matches. As DNA, the CDR3 is TGCGCCAGCAGCCCCGAGGGGACTACCGCCTACAATGAGCAGTTCTTC. This sequence encodes CASSPEGTTAYNEQFF.

J is TRBJ2-3 and V is TRBV19; D uncertain. The CDR3 is 19 residues long. V gave up 2 bases and J gave up 5 bases, with 26 bases separating them. Germline assignment: CDR1 LNHDA and CDR2 SQIVND (reference sequence). CDR3 sequence: CASSIPRRSRGPPEDTQYF. The CDR3, as DNA: TGTGCCAGTAGTATACCCCGGCGGTCTAGAGGTCCGCCGGAAGATACGCAGTATTTT.